The clone carrying this TCR beta chain was counted between two and nine times. Its matching antigen is unknown. The sample belongs to a study of cytomegalovirus exposure and HLA in healthy donors. Findings and caveats of the study: Rarity held for most TCR sequences, but there were some public TCRs that occurred in many donors.

Primers: 60 Vbeta forward and 13 Jbeta reverse. Only in-frame clones appear in the TCRdb table, and some are missing; sequencing was by immunoSEQ multiplex PCR. The sample contains some 120,000 clones, 70% to 85% of which appear only once. V trimming: 3 bases; J trimming: 5 bases; junction bases outside the gene matches: 10. Germline V gene sequence: CDR1 SGHTS, CDR2 YDEGEE. The CDR3 covers 16 residues. The J gene is TRBJ2-1, the V gene TRBV5-8, with 8 bases identical to TRBD1. The sequencing sample was made of PBMCs. This clonotype was sampled from a man aged 18 to 30 in good health and CMV-seronegative. As DNA, the CDR3 is TGTGCCAGCAGCTACCCAGGGGGCTTGGTGAACAATGAGCAGTTCTTC. Its translation is CASSYPGGLVNNEQFF. Full variable domain (rest looked up from reference TRBV5-8 and TRBJ2-1): EAGVTQSPTHLIKTRGQQATLRCSPISGHTSVYWYQQALGLGLQFLLWYDEGEERNRGNFPPRFSGRQFPNYSSELNVNALELEDSALYLCASSYPGGLVNNEQFFGPGTRLTVL.